This record covers a single T cell receptor beta chain. V dropped 5 bases and J dropped 2; count of bases not matched to a gene: 10. CDR3 length: 16 residues. The germline CDR1 and CDR2 sequences are MNHEY and SMNVEV (reference sequence). Primers included in the PCR were 60 Vbeta and 13 Jbeta primers. Sequenced by immunoSEQ multiplex PCR; TCRdb stores in-frame clones only, minus some. The sample has around 200,000 clones, around nine tenths seen once. This sample is part of a study of cytomegalovirus exposure and HLA in healthy donors. Sequences were obtained from PBMCs. The chain carries TRBV27 and TRBJ2-7; TRBD2 aligns across 9 bases. The TCR originated in a woman between 25 and 40 years old in good health and CMV-seronegative. CDR3 sequence (DNA): TGTGCCAGCAGTCGCTCCGGACTAGCGAGGACCTACGAGCAGTACTTC. This sequence encodes CASSRSGLARTYEQYF.